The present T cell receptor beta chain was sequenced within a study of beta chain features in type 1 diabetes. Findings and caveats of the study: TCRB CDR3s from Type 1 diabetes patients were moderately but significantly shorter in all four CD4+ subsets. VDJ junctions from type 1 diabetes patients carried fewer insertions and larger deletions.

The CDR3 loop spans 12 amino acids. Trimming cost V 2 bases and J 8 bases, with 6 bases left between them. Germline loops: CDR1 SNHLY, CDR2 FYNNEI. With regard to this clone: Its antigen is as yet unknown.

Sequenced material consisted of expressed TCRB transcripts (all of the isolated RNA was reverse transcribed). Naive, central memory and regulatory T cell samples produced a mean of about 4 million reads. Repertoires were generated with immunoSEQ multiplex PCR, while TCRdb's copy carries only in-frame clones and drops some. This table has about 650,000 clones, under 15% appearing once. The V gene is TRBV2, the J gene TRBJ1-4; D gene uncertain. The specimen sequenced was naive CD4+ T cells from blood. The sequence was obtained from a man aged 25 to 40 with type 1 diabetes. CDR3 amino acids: CASSERFEKLFF. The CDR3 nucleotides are TGTGCCAGCAGTGAACGGTTCGAAAAACTGTTTTTT.